The entry below gives a single T cell receptor beta chain sequence along with its context. Its antigen is still unknown. Germline V gene sequence: CDR1 LNHDA, CDR2 SQIVND (reference sequence). The CDR3 extends over 14 amino acids. With 3 bases removed from V and 6 bases from J, the gap between germline ends came to 14 bases. This sample stems from a study of OX40 agonist ivuxolimab in advanced cancers. Turning to the study itself: Clinicians treated patients with ivuxolimab, an agonistic anti-OX40 (CD134) antibody. Treatment received earlier with anti-PD-1, anti-PD-L1 or anti-CTLA-4 agents was allowed, and over 35% had some. Hepatocellular carcinoma, melanoma, renal cell or head and neck cancer occurred in dose-escalation patients. Study-level points and caveats: Which antigen the expanded peripheral T cells recognized is unknown.

Profiled with immunoSEQ multiplex PCR; TCRdb holds only in-frame clones, not every one. The sample has roughly 47,000 clones; about 90% are singletons. The chain joins TRBV19 to TRBJ2-5; D possibly matches TRBD1 or TRBD2 (5 bases each). The sequences come from CD4+ or CD8+ T cells sorted from blood, collected in a trial of the OX40 agonist ivuxolimab. The origin of this receptor is an adult with an advanced solid tumor such as melanoma, head and neck, liver or kidney cancer. The DNA of the CDR3 is TGTGCCAGTAGTATTTTCGGGACGGGACAGACCCAGTACTTC. The encoded protein is CASSIFGTGQTQYF. The variable domain in full, with the rest retrieved from reference TRBV19 and TRBJ2-5, is DGGITQSPKYLFRKEGQNVTLSCEQNLNHDAMYWYRQDPGQGLRLIYYSQIVNDFQKGDIAEGYSVSREKKESFPLTVTSAQKNPTAFYLCASSIFGTGQTQYFGPGTRLLVL.